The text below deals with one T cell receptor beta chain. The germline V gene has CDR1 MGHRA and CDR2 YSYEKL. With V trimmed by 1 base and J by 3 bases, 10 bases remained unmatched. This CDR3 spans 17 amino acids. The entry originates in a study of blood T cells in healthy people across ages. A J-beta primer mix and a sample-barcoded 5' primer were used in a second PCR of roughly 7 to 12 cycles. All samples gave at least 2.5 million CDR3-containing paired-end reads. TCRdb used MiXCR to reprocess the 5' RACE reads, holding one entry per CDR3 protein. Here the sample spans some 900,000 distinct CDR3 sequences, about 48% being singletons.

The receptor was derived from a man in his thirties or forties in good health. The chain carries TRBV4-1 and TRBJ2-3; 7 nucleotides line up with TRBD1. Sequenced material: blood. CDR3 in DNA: TGCGCCAGCAGCCAAGGGGGGTGGGACAGACAGACAGATACGCAGTATTTT. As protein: CASSQGGWDRQTDTQYF.